This T cell receptor (beta chain) is from a study of metastatic and nonmetastatic thyroid tumors. Across the whole study: Repertoire comparisons spanned blood and tumor or nodule tissue from malignant and benign thyroid patients. The study, taken as a whole, reports: Reported TCR beta diversity, measured in blood and tumor, was significantly higher for malignant thyroid tumors than for benign nodules.

This clone came up a few times. Its antigen remains unidentified. The DNA is omitted, as the CDR3 cannot be located on it reliably, and the CDR3 follows TCRdb's listing. The CDR3 extends over 15 residues, inclusive of both ends. Germline-derived CDR1 and CDR2 are MNHNS and SASEGT. No treatment had been given to any patient before thyroid surgery. Original analysis: A classifier of distant metastasis in papillary thyroid cancer was built from CDR3 differences (across clinicopathological groups). TCRdb re-called the PCR reads via MiXCR. TCRdb, not the original authors, processed these V and J calls. The sample includes about 59,000 clones, 15% to 20% of them seen just once.

Sequences were obtained from blood. V gene TRBV6-1 combines with J gene TRBJ1-5; the table's D call, TRBD1, has no DNA check behind it. The receptor comes from a male donor with papillary thyroid cancer or a benign thyroid nodule (not recorded which). Some clones in this sample may be carry-over from other donors' samples. The CDR3 region is CASSEVGQGIQPHHF.